The clone carrying this TCR beta chain was detected once. Its specificity is not known. Sequenced by immunoSEQ multiplex PCR; TCRdb stores in-frame clones only, minus some. The sample includes approximately 92,000 clones, 85% to 95% seen only once; the top ten take 1% to 1.5%. This sample stems from a study of siplizumab effects on memory and regulatory T cells. General observations from the study: Siplizumab conditions gave an average of around 64% Treg-derived mappable alloreactive CD4+ clones, versus roughly 25% for controls.

The CDR3 has 12 residues. Germline CDR1 reads SGHVS; CDR2 reads FNYEAQ. Trimming took 5 bases from V and 4 from J, leaving 9 bases between them. The sequenced sample was non-Treg CD4+ T cells sorted from blood. This chain links TRBV7-6 with TRBJ2-7, with no clear D. The source is a human donor in good health. CDR3 sequence (DNA): TGTGCCAGCAGCCCCCCGGGTTACGAGCAGTACTTC. Protein sequence: CASSPPGYEQYF.